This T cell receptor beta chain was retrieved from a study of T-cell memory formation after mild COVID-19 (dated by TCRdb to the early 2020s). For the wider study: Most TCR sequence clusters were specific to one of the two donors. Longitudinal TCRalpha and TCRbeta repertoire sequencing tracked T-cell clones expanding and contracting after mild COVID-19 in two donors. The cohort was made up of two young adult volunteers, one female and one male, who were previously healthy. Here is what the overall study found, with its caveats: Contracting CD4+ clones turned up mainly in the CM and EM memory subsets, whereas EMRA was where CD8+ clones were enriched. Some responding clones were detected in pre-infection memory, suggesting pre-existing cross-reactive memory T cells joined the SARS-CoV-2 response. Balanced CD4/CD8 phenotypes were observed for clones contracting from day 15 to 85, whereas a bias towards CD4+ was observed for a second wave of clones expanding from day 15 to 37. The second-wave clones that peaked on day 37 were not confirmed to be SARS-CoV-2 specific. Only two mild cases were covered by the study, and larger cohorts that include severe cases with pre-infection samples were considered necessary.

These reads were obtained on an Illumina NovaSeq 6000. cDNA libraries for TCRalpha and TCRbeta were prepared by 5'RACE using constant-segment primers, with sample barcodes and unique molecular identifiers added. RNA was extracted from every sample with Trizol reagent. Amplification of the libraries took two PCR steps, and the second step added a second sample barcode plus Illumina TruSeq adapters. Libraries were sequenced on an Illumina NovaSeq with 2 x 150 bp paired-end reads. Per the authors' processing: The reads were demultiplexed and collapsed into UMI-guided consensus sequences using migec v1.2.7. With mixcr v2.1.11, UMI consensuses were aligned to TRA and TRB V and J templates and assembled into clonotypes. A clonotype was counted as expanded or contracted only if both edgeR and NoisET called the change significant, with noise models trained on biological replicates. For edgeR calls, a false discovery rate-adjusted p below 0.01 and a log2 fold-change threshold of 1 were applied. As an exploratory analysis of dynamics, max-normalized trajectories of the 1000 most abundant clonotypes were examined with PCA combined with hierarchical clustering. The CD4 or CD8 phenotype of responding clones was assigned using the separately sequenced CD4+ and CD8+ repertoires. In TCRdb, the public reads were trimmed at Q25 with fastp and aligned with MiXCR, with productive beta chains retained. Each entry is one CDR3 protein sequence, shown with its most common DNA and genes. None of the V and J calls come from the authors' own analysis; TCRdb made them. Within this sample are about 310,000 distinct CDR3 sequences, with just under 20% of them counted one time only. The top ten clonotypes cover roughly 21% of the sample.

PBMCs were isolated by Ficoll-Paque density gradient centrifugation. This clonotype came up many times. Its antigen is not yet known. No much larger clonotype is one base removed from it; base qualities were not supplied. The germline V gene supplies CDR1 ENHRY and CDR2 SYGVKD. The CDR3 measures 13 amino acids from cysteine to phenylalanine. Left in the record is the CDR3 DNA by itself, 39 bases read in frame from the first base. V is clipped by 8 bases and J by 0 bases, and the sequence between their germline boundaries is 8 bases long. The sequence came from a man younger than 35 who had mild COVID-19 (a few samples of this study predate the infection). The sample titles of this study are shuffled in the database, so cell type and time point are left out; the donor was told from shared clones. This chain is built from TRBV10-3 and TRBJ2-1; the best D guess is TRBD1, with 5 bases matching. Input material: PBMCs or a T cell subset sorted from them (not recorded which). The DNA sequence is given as TGTGCCATCGGGGCAGGCTCCTACAATGAGCAGTTCTTC. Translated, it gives CAIGAGSYNEQFF.